This T cell receptor (beta chain) was identified in a study of cytomegalovirus exposure and HLA in healthy donors. PCR involved 60 Vbeta and 13 Jbeta primers. Data came from immunoSEQ multiplex PCR; TCRdb stores just in-frame clones and leaves some out. The sample includes about 180,000 clones, around 85% of them seen just once. The germline V gene encodes CDR1 SGHTA and CDR2 FQGNSA. The V end lost 5 bases, the J end lost 2 bases, and 7 bases lay between the germline ends. The CDR3 runs 13 residues. The TCR was taken from a boy aged 2 to 10 in good health and CMV-seronegative. Material for sequencing was PBMCs. V and J are TRBV7-2 and TRBJ1-3; D gene uncertain. CDR3 nucleotides: TGTGCCAGCAGCCAAGAGACTGGAAACACCATATATTTT. Its protein is CASSQETGNTIYF.